Following are 20 T cell receptor beta chains from one sample sequenced in a study of Graves' ophthalmopathy and Graves' hyperthyroidism. Amplification of the TCR beta CDR3 regions used RNA transcripts (as template). HTBI-primed RT-PCR formed the first round, and a multiplex PCR formed the second. TCRdb reanalysed the multiplex PCR reads using MiXCR and keeps one entry per CDR3 protein. The sample records nearly 400,000 distinct CDR3 sequences, around 18% being singletons. The sequenced material came from peripheral blood. The receptors here all came from a woman younger than 35 with Graves' ophthalmopathy.

The chain joins TRBV6-1 to TRBJ1-5; D is unresolved. The V gene lost 7 bases and the J gene lost 0 bases, with 10 bases spanning the gap. The germline gives CDR1 MNHNS, CDR2 SASEGT. The length of the CDR3 is 14 residues. CDR3 bases: TGTGCCAGCACCCCACTGTTTAGCAATCAGCCCCAGCATTTT. Translated, it gives CASTPLFSNQPQHF.

This clonotype was seen at least ten times. This chain uses TRBV25-1 with TRBJ2-6; D is unresolved. V was clipped by 4 bases and J by 1 base, with 11 bases between them. Germline CDR1 reads MGHDK; CDR2 reads SYGVNS. The CDR3 is 16 amino acids. In nucleotides, the CDR3 is TGTGCCAGCAGTGGTCCCCAGGAATCTGGGGCCAACGTCCTGACTTTC. Its protein is CASSGPQESGANVLTF.

Many counts were recorded for this clonotype. The chain links TRBV19 to TRBJ2-7; D is unclear. V lost 1 base and J lost 0, with 7 bases in between. The CDR3 is 14 residues long. CDR1 LNHDA and CDR2 SQIVND come from the germline V gene (reference sequence). Here the CDR3 reads CASSIVGDSYEQYF. In DNA form, the CDR3 reads TGTGCCAGTAGTATAGTGGGCGACTCCTACGAGCAGTACTTC.

The sample holds many counts of this clonotype. The chain uses TRBV6-2 or TRBV6-3 and TRBJ2-2; the D is unclear. CDR1 is MNHEY and CDR2 is SVGEGT in the germline V gene. This CDR3 is built from 15 residues. The V end lost 5 bases, the J end lost 0 bases, and 10 bases lay between the germline ends. CDR3 nucleotides: TGTGCCAGCAGTAAAATAAAGGCGAACACCGGGGAGCTGTTTTTT. Translated, it gives CASSKIKANTGELFF.

This clonotype was picked up many times. The chain links TRBV28 to TRBJ2-7, with 7 positions matching TRBD1. There are 17 residues in the CDR3. Trimming cost V 4 bases and J 2 bases; bases outside gene matches: 14. Germline CDR1 is MDHEN and CDR2 is SYDVKM. CDR3 sequence (DNA): TGTGCCAGCAGTTCCCGCCCCCAGGGGGTACTTCCCTACGAGCAGTACTTC. This codes for CASSSRPQGVLPYEQYF.

This clonotype was seen many times. The genes are TRBV28 and TRBJ2-7; TRBD2 is a possible D gene (6 bases). The germline V and J ends were trimmed by 5 bases and 0 bases, with 14 bases remaining between them. The CDR3 loop spans 15 amino acids. CDR1 and CDR2 from the germline V gene are MDHEN and SYDVKM. This CDR3 is CASSVRDFSSYEQYF. CDR3 nucleotide sequence: TGTGCCAGCAGTGTACGGGACTTCAGCTCCTACGAGCAGTACTTC. Full variable domain (remainder filled in from reference TRBV28 and TRBJ2-7): DVKVTQSSRYLVKRTGEKVFLECVQDMDHENMFWYRQDPGLGLRLIYFSYDVKMKEKGDIPEGYSVSREKKERFSLILESASTNQTSMYLCASSVRDFSSYEQYFGPGTRLTVT.

This clonotype was counted ten times or more. V usage is TRBV19 and J usage is TRBJ2-2, with 9 bases lining up with TRBD1. Germline trimming cut 5 bases from V and 7 bases from J; bases unmatched to any gene: 8. The CDR3 spans 15 residues. Germline CDR1 is LNHDA and CDR2 is SQIVND (reference sequence). The CDR3 here is CASSPGQGSFGELFF. CDR3 in DNA: TGTGCCAGTAGTCCGGGACAGGGCTCCTTCGGGGAGCTGTTTTTT.

This clonotype was recorded many times. The chain links TRBV20-1 to TRBJ1-1, with D tentatively TRBD1 (6 bases). This CDR3 contains 13 residues. CDR1 is DFQATT, CDR2 SNEGSKA, per germline (reference sequence). V lost 3 bases to trimming and J lost 4 bases, with 12 bases between them. CDR3 amino acids: CSASNRDVTEAFF. The CDR3 DNA reads as TGCAGTGCTAGTAACAGGGACGTCACTGAAGCTTTCTTT.

The chain is built from TRBV18 and TRBJ1-1; no firm D call. The CDR3 length is 16 residues. The germline gives CDR1 KGHSH, CDR2 LQKENI. Trimming left V 6 bases short and J 1 base short, with 18 bases between. CDR3 protein: CASSTYERAGNTEAFF. CDR3 DNA: TGTGCCAGCTCCACGTACGAAAGGGCGGGGAACACTGAAGCTTTCTTT.

This clonotype was observed many times. This chain joins TRBV11-2 and TRBJ2-7; D is perhaps TRBD1 (5 bases). V was shortened by 6 bases and J by 1 base, with 13 bases between the two germline ends. Looked up from germline, CDR1 is SGHAT and CDR2 is FQNNGV. The CDR3 sequence is 14 residues long. The CDR3 protein is CASRSRDESYEQYF. CDR3 sequence (DNA): TGTGCCAGCAGATCCAGGGATGAGTCCTACGAGCAGTACTTC.

V and J are TRBV20-1 and TRBJ1-1; the D is unclear. CDR1 is DFQATT and CDR2 is SNEGSKA in the germline V gene (reference sequence). CDR3 length equals 14 residues. V shed 1 base and J shed 5 bases, with 14 bases lying between them. In DNA, the CDR3 is TGCAGTGCTAGAGCTGTGGCGGGATGGACTGAAGCTTTCTTT. This sequence encodes CSARAVAGWTEAFF.

In this sample, this clonotype turned up many times. V is TRBV2 and J is TRBJ2-5; 10 bases are a match to TRBD2. Germline CDR1 and CDR2: SNHLY and FYNNEI. The CDR3 has 13 residues. Trimming at V came to 8 bases and at J to 4 bases, leaving 4 bases not matched to a gene. The CDR3 protein is CASLAGVGETQYF. CDR3 DNA: TGTGCCAGCCTAGCGGGAGTAGGAGAGACCCAGTACTTC. The full variable domain, completed using reference TRBV2 and TRBJ2-5, is EPEVTQTPSHQVTQMGQEVILRCVPISNHLYFYWYRQILGQKVEFLVSFYNNEISEKSEIFDDQFSVERPDGSNFTLKIRSTKLEDSAMYFCASLAGVGETQYFGPGTRLLVL.

A remark on this clonotype: Germline and junction disagree at one end, which may indicate a read error. This rearrangement joins TRBV27 to TRBJ2-7; 10 bases fit TRBD1. There are 16 residues in the CDR3. Per germline, CDR1 MNHEY and CDR2 SMNVEV (reference sequence). DNA for the CDR3: TGTGCCGGCAGTTCTCTCGGGACAGGGGACACCTACGAGCAGTACTTC. It is translated as CAGSSLGTGDTYEQYF.

At least ten counts were recorded for this clonotype. The chain couples TRBV6-5 to TRBJ1-5, with no clear D. The CDR3 totals 13 residues. Germline CDR1 MNHEY, CDR2 SVGAGI. Trimming removed 3 bases from V and 11 bases from J, with 14 bases in between. The CDR3 DNA reads as TGTGCCAGCAGTTATTCGGACTATTTGGCCCAGCATTTT. Translated, it gives CASSYSDYLAQHF.

This clonotype was picked up many times. The chain has TRBV28 and TRBJ1-3, with 9 bases matching TRBD1. The germline V gene has CDR1 MDHEN and CDR2 SYDVKM. The CDR3 is made up of 14 amino acids. The ends lost 7 bases at V and 2 bases at J; junction bases unmatched: 3. The CDR3 protein is CASIGTGPGNTIYF. DNA of the CDR3: TGTGCCAGCATAGGGACAGGGCCTGGAAACACCATATATTTT.

This clonotype came up many times. V is TRBV19 and J is TRBJ1-1; possible D gene TRBD1, 5 bases. Germline CDR1 LNHDA, CDR2 SQIVND (reference sequence). This CDR3 is 15 amino acids long. Trimming shortened V by 3 bases and J by 5 bases, and 16 bases separated the two germline ends. CDR3 coding DNA: TGTGCCAGTAGTATCGGGGCCAGGTCGGGGACTGAAGCTTTCTTT. Translating gives CASSIGARSGTEAFF.

This clonotype appeared many times. The chain carries TRBV24-1 and TRBJ2-2, with D unclear. Trimming left V 5 bases short and J 3 bases short, with 12 bases between. In germline, CDR1 is KGHDR, CDR2 SFDVKD. The CDR3 length is 15 residues. CDR3 in amino acids: CATSVLPAYTGELFF. CDR3 coding DNA: TGTGCCACCAGTGTCCTGCCAGCGTACACCGGGGAGCTGTTTTTT.

The chain carries TRBV6-1 and TRBJ2-7, with 8 positions matching TRBD1. V dropped 6 bases and J dropped 2; count of bases not matched to a gene: 6. The CDR3 runs to 14 residues. Per the germline V gene, CDR1 is MNHNS and CDR2 is SASEGT. DNA for the CDR3: TGTGCCAGCAGGTGGACAGGGTGCACCTACGAGCAGTACTTC. Residues: CASRWTGCTYEQYF.

This clonotype was observed many times. The chain is built from TRBV18 and TRBJ1-1; D gene uncertain. CDR1 KGHSH and CDR2 LQKENI come from the germline V gene. The CDR3 extends over 13 amino acids. V lost 9 bases and J lost 3, with 14 bases in between. CDR3 region: CASRDPPDTEAFF. CDR3 bases: TGTGCCAGTCGAGACCCCCCGGACACTGAAGCTTTCTTT.

In this sample, this clonotype turned up many times. The chain recombines TRBV7-2 with TRBJ1-2; D uncertain. Trimming removed 2 bases from V and 9 bases from J, with 16 bases in between. This CDR3 contains 14 residues. Germline lookup yields CDR1 SGHTA and CDR2 FQGNSA. Here the CDR3 reads CASSLRAPGECYTF. CDR3 nucleotide sequence: TGTGCCAGCAGCTTAAGGGCCCCAGGTGAGTGCTACACCTTC.